This entry is about one TCR beta chain. This clonotype was found many times. What antigen it recognizes has not been identified. There are no base qualities to consult, and no much larger clone falls within one base. Sequencing was performed on an Illumina HiSeq 1500. The public reads were reprocessed in TCRdb via fastp at Q25 and MiXCR, keeping in-frame beta chains. Rows are combined by CDR3 protein, so each entry shows the most common genes and DNA. Within this sample are about 740,000 distinct CDR3 sequences, with approximately 40% of them counted one time only. The ten largest clones capture 2.5% to 3.5% of the sample. This specimen belongs to a study of T cell repertoires in cytomegalovirus infection (dated by TCRdb to about 2019). For the study in its entirety: The HLA type of each donor mattered for the analysis, because public TCR beta signatures pointed to carriage of CMV infection along with the matching HLA type.

What the research found in general, with its limitations: In both this cohort and an independent roughly 360-donor cohort, the cumulative frequency of public TCR beta family members distinguished carriers of CMV infection plus the relevant HLA type. In the ex vivo response, HLA-C-restricted CMV-specific TCR beta clonotypes were dominant, and in two of eight donors the single most frequent clonotype came from this HLA-C-restricted group.

Compared with germline, V lacks 2 bases and J lacks 3 bases; bases without a gene match: 0. The CDR3 covers 13 residues, taking in both the cysteine and the phenylalanine. Only the CDR3 portion is preserved as DNA: 39 bases, with reading frame beginning at the first base. CDR1 SGHTA and CDR2 FQGTGA are derived from the germline V gene. This sequence was found in a human donor in good health (CMV status not recorded). Some clones in this sample may be carry-over from other donors' samples. The sequence is built from TRBV7-3 and TRBJ1-1; 7 nucleotides in the junction match TRBD1. The source material was PBMCs. The CDR3 protein: CASSLDRDTEAFF. At the DNA level, the sequence is TGTGCCAGCAGCTTAGACAGGGACACTGAAGCTTTCTTT.